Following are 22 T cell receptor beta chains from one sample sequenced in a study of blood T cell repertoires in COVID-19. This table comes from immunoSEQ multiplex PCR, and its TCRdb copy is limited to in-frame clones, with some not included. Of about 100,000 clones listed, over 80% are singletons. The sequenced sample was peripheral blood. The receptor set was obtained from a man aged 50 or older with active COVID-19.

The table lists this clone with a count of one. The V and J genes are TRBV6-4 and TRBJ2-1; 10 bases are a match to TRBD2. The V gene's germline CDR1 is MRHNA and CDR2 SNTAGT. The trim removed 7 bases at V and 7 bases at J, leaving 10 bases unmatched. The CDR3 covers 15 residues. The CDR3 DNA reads TGTGCCAGCAAACCCCATAGCGGGAGGCGGAATGAGCAGTTCTTC. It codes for CASKPHSGRRNEQFF.

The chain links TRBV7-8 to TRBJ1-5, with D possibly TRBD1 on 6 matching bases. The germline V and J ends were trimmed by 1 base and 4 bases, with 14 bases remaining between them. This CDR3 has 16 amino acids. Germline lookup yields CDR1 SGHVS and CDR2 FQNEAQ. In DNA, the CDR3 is TGTGCCAGCAGCTTAGATGCACAGGGTCGAAATCAGCCCCAGCATTTT. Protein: CASSLDAQGRNQPQHF. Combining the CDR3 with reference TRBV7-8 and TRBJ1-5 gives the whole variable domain GAGVSQSPRYKVAKRGQDVALRCDPISGHVSLFWYQQALGQGPEFLTYFQNEAQLDKSGLPSDRFFAERPEGSVSTLKIQRTQQEDSAVYLCASSLDAQGRNQPQHFGDGTRLSIL.

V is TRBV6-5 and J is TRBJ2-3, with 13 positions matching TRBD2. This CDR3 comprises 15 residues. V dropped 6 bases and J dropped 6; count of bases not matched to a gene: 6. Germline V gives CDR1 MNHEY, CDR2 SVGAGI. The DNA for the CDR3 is TGTGCCAGCAGGGCGGGACTAGCGGGGCGGGATACGCAGTATTTT. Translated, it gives CASRAGLAGRDTQYF.

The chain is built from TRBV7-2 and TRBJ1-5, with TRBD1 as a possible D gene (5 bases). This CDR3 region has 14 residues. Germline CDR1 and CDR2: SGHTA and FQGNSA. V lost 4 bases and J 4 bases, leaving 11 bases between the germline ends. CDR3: CASSSPGGNQPQHF. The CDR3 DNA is TGTGCCAGCAGCTCACCGGGGGGGAATCAGCCCCAGCATTTT.

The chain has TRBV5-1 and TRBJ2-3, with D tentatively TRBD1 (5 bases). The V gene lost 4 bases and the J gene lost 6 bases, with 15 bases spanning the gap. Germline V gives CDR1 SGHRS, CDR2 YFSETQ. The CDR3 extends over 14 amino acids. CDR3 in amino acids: CASSPQGIRDTQYF. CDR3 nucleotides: TGCGCCAGCAGCCCGCAGGGTATTCGTGATACGCAGTATTTT.

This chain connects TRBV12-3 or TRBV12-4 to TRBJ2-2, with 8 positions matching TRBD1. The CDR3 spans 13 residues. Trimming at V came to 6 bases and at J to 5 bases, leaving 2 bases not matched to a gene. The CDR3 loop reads CASRRQGTGELFF. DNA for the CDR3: TGTGCCAGCAGAAGACAGGGGACCGGGGAGCTGTTTTTT.

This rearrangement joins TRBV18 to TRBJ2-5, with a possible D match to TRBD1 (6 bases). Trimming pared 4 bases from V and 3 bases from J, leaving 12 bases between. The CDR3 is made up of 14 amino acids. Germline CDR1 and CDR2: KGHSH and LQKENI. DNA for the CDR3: TGTGCCAGCTCACAAACCGGGACAAAAGAGACCCAGTACTTC. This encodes CASSQTGTKETQYF.

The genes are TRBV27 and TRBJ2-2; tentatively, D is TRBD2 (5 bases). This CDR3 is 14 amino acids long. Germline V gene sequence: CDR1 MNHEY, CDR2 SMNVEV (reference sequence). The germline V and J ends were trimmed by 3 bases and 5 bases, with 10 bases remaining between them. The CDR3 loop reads CASSLRAVTGELFF. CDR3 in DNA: TGTGCCAGCAGTTTGCGGGCAGTAACCGGGGAGCTGTTTTTT.

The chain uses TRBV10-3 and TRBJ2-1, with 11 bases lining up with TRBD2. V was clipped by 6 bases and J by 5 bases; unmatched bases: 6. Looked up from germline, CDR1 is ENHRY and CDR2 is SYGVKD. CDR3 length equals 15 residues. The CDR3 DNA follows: TGTGCCATCAGGGAGGGACTAGCGGACCACAATGAGCAGTTCTTC. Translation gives CAIREGLADHNEQFF.

CDR3 DNA sequence: TGCAGCGTATCGCTGACAGGGAGCTCCTACAATGAGCAGTTCTTC. The encoded protein is CSVSLTGSSYNEQFF. V and J are TRBV29-1 and TRBJ2-1; 7 bases are a match to TRBD1. J gave up 0 bases and V 6 bases, and 8 bases lay outside the gene matches. CDR3 size: 15 residues. Germline assignment: CDR1 SQVTM and CDR2 ANQGSEA.

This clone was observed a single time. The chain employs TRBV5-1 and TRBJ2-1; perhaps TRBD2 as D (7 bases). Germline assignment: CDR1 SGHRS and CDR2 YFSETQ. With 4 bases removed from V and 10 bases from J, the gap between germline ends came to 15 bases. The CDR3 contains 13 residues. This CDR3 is CASSPLGRGEQFF. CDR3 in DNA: TGCGCCAGCAGCCCTCTGGGGAGGGGGGAGCAGTTCTTC.

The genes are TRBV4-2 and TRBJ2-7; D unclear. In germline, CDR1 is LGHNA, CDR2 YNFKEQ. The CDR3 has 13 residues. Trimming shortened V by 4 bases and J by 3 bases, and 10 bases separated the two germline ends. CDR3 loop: CASSREAYYEQYF. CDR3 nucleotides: TGTGCCAGCAGCCGAGAAGCTTACTACGAGCAGTACTTC.

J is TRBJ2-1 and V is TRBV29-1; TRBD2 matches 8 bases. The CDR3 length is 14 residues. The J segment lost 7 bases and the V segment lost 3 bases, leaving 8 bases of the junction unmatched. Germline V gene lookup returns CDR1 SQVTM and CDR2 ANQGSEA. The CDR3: CSVDFSGNRNEQFF. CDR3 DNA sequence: TGCAGCGTTGACTTTAGCGGGAATCGTAATGAGCAGTTCTTC.

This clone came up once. The CDR3 DNA follows: TGCGCCAGCAGCCCCGTTACTAGCGGCTCCTACAATGAGCAGTTCTTC. This translates into CASSPVTSGSYNEQFF. The chain recombines TRBV5-1 with TRBJ2-1; TRBD2 aligns across 8 bases. The V gene end was trimmed by 4 bases and the J gene end by 0 bases; junction bases not matched to a gene: 6. Germline loops: CDR1 SGHRS, CDR2 YFSETQ. The length of the CDR3 is 16 residues.

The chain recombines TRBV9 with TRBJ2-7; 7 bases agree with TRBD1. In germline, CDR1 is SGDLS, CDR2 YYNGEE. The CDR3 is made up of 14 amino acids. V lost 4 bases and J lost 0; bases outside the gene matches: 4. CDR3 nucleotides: TGTGCCAGCAGCCCGGGACAGAGCTCCTACGAGCAGTACTTC. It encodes CASSPGQSSYEQYF. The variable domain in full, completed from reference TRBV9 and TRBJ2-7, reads DSGVTQTPKHLITATGQRVTLRCSPRSGDLSVYWYQQSLDQGLQFLIQYYNGEERAKGNILERFSAQQFPDLHSELNLSSLELGDSALYFCASSPGQSSYEQYFGPGTRLTVT.

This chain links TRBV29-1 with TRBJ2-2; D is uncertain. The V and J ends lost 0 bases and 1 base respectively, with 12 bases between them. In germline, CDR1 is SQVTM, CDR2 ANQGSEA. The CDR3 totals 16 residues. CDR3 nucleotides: TGCAGCGTTGAAGATTTCCGGAGAGGGAACACCGGGGAGCTGTTTTTT. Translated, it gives CSVEDFRRGNTGELFF.

CDR3: CAISEEGAVAGTDTQYF. DNA for the CDR3: TGTGCCATCAGTGAGGAAGGTGCGGTAGCGGGGACAGATACGCAGTATTTT. This sequence joins TRBV10-3 and TRBJ2-3; 8 bases agree with TRBD2. There are 17 residues in the CDR3. From germline, CDR1 is ENHRY and CDR2 SYGVKD. V was pared by 2 bases and J by 3 bases, with 10 bases of the junction left unmatched.

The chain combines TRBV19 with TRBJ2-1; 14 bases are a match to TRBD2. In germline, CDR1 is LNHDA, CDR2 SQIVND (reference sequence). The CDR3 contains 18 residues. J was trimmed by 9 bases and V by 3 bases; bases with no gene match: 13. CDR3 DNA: TGTGCCAGTAGTATCCCTCCAAAGACTAGCGGGAGGGGGGGTGAGCAGTTCTTC. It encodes CASSIPPKTSGRGGEQFF.

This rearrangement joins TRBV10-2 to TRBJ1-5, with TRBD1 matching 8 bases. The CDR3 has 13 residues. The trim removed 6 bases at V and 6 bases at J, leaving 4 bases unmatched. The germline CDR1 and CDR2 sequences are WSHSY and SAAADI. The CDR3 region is CASRDRVGQPQHF. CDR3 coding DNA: TGCGCCAGCAGGGACAGGGTGGGTCAGCCCCAGCATTTT.

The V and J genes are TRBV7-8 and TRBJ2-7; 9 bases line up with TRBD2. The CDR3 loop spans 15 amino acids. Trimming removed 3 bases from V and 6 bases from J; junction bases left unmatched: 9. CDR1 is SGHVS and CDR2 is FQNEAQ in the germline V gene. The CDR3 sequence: CASSFLAGVTGEQYF. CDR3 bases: TGTGCCAGCAGCTTCTTAGCGGGAGTGACGGGCGAGCAGTACTTC.

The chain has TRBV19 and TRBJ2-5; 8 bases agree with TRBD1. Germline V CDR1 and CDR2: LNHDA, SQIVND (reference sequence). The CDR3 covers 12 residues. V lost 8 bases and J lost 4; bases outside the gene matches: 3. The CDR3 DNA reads TGTGCCAGTCTCGGACAGGGAGAGACCCAGTACTTC. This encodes CASLGQGETQYF.

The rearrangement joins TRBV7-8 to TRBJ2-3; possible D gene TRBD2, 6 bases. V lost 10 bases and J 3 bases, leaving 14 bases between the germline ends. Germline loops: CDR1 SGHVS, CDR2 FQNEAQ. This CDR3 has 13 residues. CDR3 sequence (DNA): TGTGCCATCCGGGGGAGTAGGACAGATACGCAGTATTTT. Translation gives CAIRGSRTDTQYF.